Listed below are T cell receptor beta chains from one sample, sequenced in a study of blood T cell repertoires in COVID-19. Sequencing used immunoSEQ multiplex PCR; TCRdb keeps in-frame clones, though not all of them. Of 150,000 to 200,000 clones listed, 75% to 85% are singletons. The sequencing input was peripheral blood. These receptors all come from a woman aged 80 or older with COVID-19, enrolled during active disease. Each CDR3 is given with its conserved first and last residue. D genes are given only for firm matches. Clone size is shown for a subset of rows, as once, few, many or a class of expanded clone.

TRBJ2-5,TRBV5-4,once,TRBD1,TGTGCCAGCAGCCTACAGGGGGGAGAGACCCAGTACTTC,CASSLQGGETQYF
TRBJ2-1,TRBV6-5,.,.,TGTGCCAGCAGTTCGTCTAAGCGCTCCTACAATGAGCAGTTCTTC,CASSSSKRSYNEQFF
TRBJ2-3,TRBV28,.,.,TGTGCCAGCAGCTCTGCCGGGACTAGCACAGATACGCAGTATTTT,CASSSAGTSTDTQYF
TRBJ1-3,TRBV9,.,TRBD1,TGTGCCAGCAGCGTCGAGGGGGCGCGTGGAGACACCATATATTTT,CASSVEGARGDTIYF
TRBJ1-4,TRBV5-1,.,.,TGCGCCAGCAGCTTGGGACAGGCAACTAATGAAAAACTGTTTTTT,CASSLGQATNEKLFF
TRBJ1-3,TRBV6-5,many,.,TGTGCCAGCGGCCATCCCGGAAACACCATATATTTT,CASGHPGNTIYF
TRBJ2-6,TRBV5-4,.,TRBD2,TGTGCCAGCATTACAGCGGGGGACGCCTCTGGGGCCAACGTCCTGACTTTC,CASITAGDASGANVLTF
TRBJ1-6,TRBV19,few,TRBD1,TGTGCCAGTAGTATCACAGGGGATTCACCCCTCCACTTT,CASSITGDSPLHF
TRBJ2-7,TRBV3-1/TRBV3-2,few,TRBD1,TGTGCCAGCAGCCAAGATTTGGGGGACAGATACGAGCAGTACTTC,CASSQDLGDRYEQYF
TRBJ2-1,TRBV27,few,.,TGTGCCAGCTGCTCAAGCGGACACAATGAGCAGTTCTTC,CASCSSGHNEQFF
TRBJ1-1,TRBV18,once,TRBD1,TGTGCCAGCTCACGCACGACAGGGGGTAACACTGAAGCTTTCTTT,CASSRTTGGNTEAFF
TRBJ2-7,TRBV28,once,.,TGTGCCAGCAGTAAGGCCCGGGGTACCTACGAGCAGTACTTC,CASSKARGTYEQYF
TRBJ1-1,TRBV30,few,TRBD1,TGTGCCTGGAGTGTCCCCGGACAGGGGTGGATAGCTTTCTTT,CAWSVPGQGWIAFF
TRBJ2-1,TRBV7-2,.,TRBD2,TGTGCCAGCAGCTTAGGAGAGAGCGGGAGCTCCTACAATGAGCAGTTCTTC,CASSLGESGSSYNEQFF
TRBJ2-1,TRBV3-1/TRBV3-2,.,.,TGTGCCAGCAGCCAAGTCAACAATGAGCAGTTCTTC,CASSQVNNEQFF
TRBJ2-1,TRBV30,.,TRBD2,TGTGCCTGGAGTGAAGAGCGGGGGGGCCTTAAGGATGAGCAGTTCTTC,CAWSEERGGLKDEQFF
TRBJ2-1,TRBV19,once,TRBD2,TGTGCCAGTCAGGTTCTTCGGGGGGCCTACAATGAGCAGTTCTTC,CASQVLRGAYNEQFF
TRBJ2-2,TRBV4-1,few,.,TGCGCCAGCAGCCAACTCACGCAGGGTGGCACCGGGGAGCTGTTTTTT,CASSQLTQGGTGELFF
TRBJ1-2,TRBV7-2,.,.,TGTGCCAGCAGCTTAGAACCTTGGGACGGCGGGGGCTATGGCTACACCTTC,CASSLEPWDGGGYGYTF
TRBJ2-7,TRBV13,.,.,TGTGCCAGCAGCTTAGCCGGGAATAAAAACGAGCAGTACTTC,CASSLAGNKNEQYF
TRBJ1-2,TRBV19,once,.,TGTGCCAGTAGTATTAGGGGCGATATCGTGTATGGCTACACCTTC,CASSIRGDIVYGYTF
TRBJ2-7,TRBV19,.,.,TGTGCCAGTAGTCCTAGACAGATGGGCCGCTACGAGCAGTACTTC,CASSPRQMGRYEQYF
TRBJ2-1,TRBV5-5,.,TRBD1,TGTGCCAGCAGTTTGGGACAGGGTGCGGGAAACAATGAGCAGTTCTTC,CASSLGQGAGNNEQFF
TRBJ2-5,TRBV7-8,.,.,TGTGCCAGCAGCTTAAGGGAGCAAGAGACCCAGTACTTC,CASSLREQETQYF
TRBJ1-4,TRBV19,.,TRBD1,TGTGCCAGTAGTACGACAGGGGTCGACGAAAAACTGTTTTTT,CASSTTGVDEKLFF
TRBJ2-2,TRBV7-8,once,TRBD1,TGTGCCAGCAGCCCTGCGGCGACAGGGAATGCCGGGGAGCTGTTTTTT,CASSPAATGNAGELFF
TRBJ1-2,TRBV6-2/TRBV6-3,.,.,TGTGCCAGCAGTCAGAATAACTATGGCTACACCTTC,CASSQNNYGYTF
TRBJ2-1,TRBV7-6,.,.,TGTGCCAGCAGCTTAGGACCTGCAGGCTACAATGAGCAGTTCTTC,CASSLGPAGYNEQFF
TRBJ2-7,TRBV4-1,.,TRBD2,TGCGCCAGCAGCCAAGATCTAGCGGGGCTAGCCTACGAGCAGTACTTC,CASSQDLAGLAYEQYF
TRBJ2-7,TRBV7-6,.,TRBD1,TGTGCCAGCAGCTTATGGGACAGTTCCTACGAGCAGTACTTC,CASSLWDSSYEQYF
TRBJ1-4,TRBV6-2/TRBV6-3,.,TRBD1,TGTGCCAGCAGTTATGGAGAGGAGAACAGGGGTCGTGAAAAACTGTTTTTT,CASSYGEENRGREKLFF
TRBJ2-5,TRBV2,.,TRBD2,TGTGCCAGCTCATACGGACTAGCGGAGACCCAGTACTTC,CASSYGLAETQYF
TRBJ1-2,TRBV11-1,.,TRBD1,TGTGCCAGCAGCCGAAGACAGGGGGATGGCTACACCTTC,CASSRRQGDGYTF
TRBJ2-1,TRBV7-9,.,TRBD1,TGTGCCAGCAGCTCCGGACAGGGGTTTTACAATGAGCAGTTCTTC,CASSSGQGFYNEQFF
TRBJ1-4,TRBV6-5,.,.,TGTGCCAGCAGAAGACAGGCCTGGGGTAATGAAAAACTGTTTTTT,CASRRQAWGNEKLFF
TRBJ1-2,TRBV7-9,.,.,TGTGCCAGCAGCAAGGGGACACCCTATGGCTACACCTTC,CASSKGTPYGYTF
TRBJ2-7,TRBV5-1,.,TRBD1,TGCGCCAGCAGCTTGTCGGACAGGGGGGGCGAGCAGTACTTC,CASSLSDRGGEQYF
TRBJ2-7,TRBV5-1,.,TRBD2,TGCGCCAGCAGCTTCGGACTAGCGGATATCTACGAGCAGTACTTC,CASSFGLADIYEQYF
TRBJ2-2,TRBV11-2,.,.,TGTGCCAGCAGCCGCCGGACAGCGAACACCGGGGAGCTGTTTTTT,CASSRRTANTGELFF
TRBJ2-3,TRBV7-9,.,.,TGTGCCAGCAGCTTAGGTTCCAGGGGGGAGGAAGATACGCAGTATTTT,CASSLGSRGEEDTQYF
TRBJ1-3,TRBV5-1,.,TRBD1,TGCGCCAGCAGCTTGAATGGGACAGGCATTCTCTCTGGAAACACCATATATTTT,CASSLNGTGILSGNTIYF
TRBJ2-7,TRBV4-2,.,.,TGTGCCAGCAGCCAAGTGTGGACATTCAGCTCCTACGAGCAGTACTTC,CASSQVWTFSSYEQYF
TRBJ2-1,TRBV11-1,.,TRBD1,TGTGCCAGCCTAGACAGGGGGCTTTACAATGAGCAGTTCTTC,CASLDRGLYNEQFF
TRBJ2-5,TRBV6-2/TRBV6-3,once,TRBD2,TGTGCCAGCAGTTACTCGTTGGCGGGGGGGCTCGAGACCCAGTACTTC,CASSYSLAGGLETQYF
TRBJ2-5,TRBV12-5,.,TRBD2,TGTGCTAGTGGTTTGGTACGGATAGCGGGGGGTCAAGAGACCCAGTACTTC,CASGLVRIAGGQETQYF
TRBJ1-2,TRBV9,.,.,TGTGCCAGCAGCGTTGGGGGGTCGATCTATGGCTACACCTTC,CASSVGGSIYGYTF
TRBJ2-2,TRBV5-1,.,TRBD1,TGCGCCAGCAGCCGAACGCTACAGGGGGCCGTTAGGACCGGGGAGCTGTTTTTT,CASSRTLQGAVRTGELFF
TRBJ2-4,TRBV7-9,.,.,TGTGCCAGCAGCTTAACAGGGTTCGGCAAAAACATTCAGTACTTC,CASSLTGFGKNIQYF
TRBJ2-7,TRBV7-2,.,TRBD1,TGTGCCAGCAGCTACCATCCGGGACAGACTTCCTACGAGCAGTACTTC,CASSYHPGQTSYEQYF
TRBJ1-4,TRBV7-2,.,TRBD1,TGTGCCAGCAGCGTAACAGGGGCTATTAATGAAAAACTGTTTTTT,CASSVTGAINEKLFF
TRBJ2-1,TRBV11-2,.,.,TGTGCCAGCAGCTTTACGGGGTACGACAATGAGCAGTTCTTC,CASSFTGYDNEQFF
TRBJ1-3,TRBV5-1,few,.,TGCGCCAGCAGCTTTGGCCGCTCTGGAAACACCATATATTTT,CASSFGRSGNTIYF
TRBJ2-1,TRBV9,.,.,TGTGCCAGCAGCGTAGAAGGTACCGGGACTCAGCAGTTCTTC,CASSVEGTGTQQFF
TRBJ1-6,TRBV7-2,.,TRBD1,TGTGCCAGCACCCCGACAGGGTGGCACAATTCACCCCTCCACTTT,CASTPTGWHNSPLHF